These T cell receptor beta chains were read from a single sample in a study of CD8+CD57+ T cells in acquired aplastic anemia. TCRdb re-called the reads through MiXCR, storing one row per CDR3 protein. The repertoire has around 250,000 distinct CDR3 sequences, roughly 82% of them found once; the top ten carry around 40%. The sequenced sample consisted of sorted CD4+, CD8+, or CD8+CD57+ T cells (not recorded which) from PBMCs. The receptors shown here come from a human donor with aplastic anemia. Each CDR3 is given with its conserved first and last residue. The order of the fields is CDR3 length, J gene, V gene, CDR3 protein.

CDR3 length: 16
J gene: TRBJ1-2
V gene: TRBV7-3
CDR3 protein: CASSSSGTWGDTQYTF

CDR3 length: 13
J gene: TRBJ2-3
V gene: TRBV24-1
CDR3 protein: CATRDKGTDTQYF

CDR3 length: 15
J gene: TRBJ2-1
V gene: TRBV4-2
CDR3 protein: CASSQASGGANEQFF

CDR3 length: 13
J gene: TRBJ2-6
V gene: TRBV29-1
CDR3 protein: CSVEDTGANVLTF

CDR3 length: 15
J gene: TRBJ2-4
V gene: TRBV25-1
CDR3 protein: CASSEITGGQNIQYF

CDR3 length: 16
J gene: TRBJ2-1
V gene: TRBV9
CDR3 protein: CASSVPSGGPGSEQFF

CDR3 length: 15
J gene: TRBJ2-1
V gene: TRBV20-1
CDR3 protein: CSARIQGRRLVEQFF

CDR3 length: 13
J gene: TRBJ1-5
V gene: TRBV11-1
CDR3 protein: CASSHQGNEPQHF

CDR3 length: 15
J gene: TRBJ1-1
V gene: TRBV7-2
CDR3 protein: CASSLGGGANAEAFF

CDR3 length: 16
J gene: TRBJ1-6
V gene: TRBV7-8
CDR3 protein: CASSLGEGRYTSPLHF

CDR3 length: 14
J gene: TRBJ2-1
V gene: TRBV11-3
CDR3 protein: CASSLDRVVNEQFF

CDR3 length: 15
J gene: TRBJ2-3
V gene: TRBV7-3
CDR3 protein: CASSAQGTWGETQYF

CDR3 length: 13
J gene: .
V gene: TRBV7-8
CDR3 protein: CASGDGGSATQHF

CDR3 length: 15
J gene: TRBJ1-1
V gene: TRBV10-3
CDR3 protein: CAISETSGTGVEAFF

CDR3 length: 14
J gene: TRBJ1-1
V gene: TRBV15
CDR3 protein: CATSREGAYTEAFF

CDR3 length: 16
J gene: TRBJ1-2
V gene: TRBV11-3
CDR3 protein: CASSLELTGSTEAYTF

CDR3 length: 14
J gene: TRBJ2-1
V gene: TRBV15
CDR3 protein: CATSRGSRVGGQFF

CDR3 length: 13
J gene: TRBJ1-2
V gene: TRBV29-1
CDR3 protein: CSVERAGGEGYTF

CDR3 length: 15
J gene: TRBJ1-2
V gene: TRBV5-1
CDR3 protein: CASSLGDRDNYGYTF

CDR3 length: 13
J gene: TRBJ2-1
V gene: TRBV7-9
CDR3 protein: CASSFGVTGVQFF

CDR3 length: 14
J gene: TRBJ2-3
V gene: TRBV7-9
CDR3 protein: CAGQGARETQYYYF

CDR3 length: 18
J gene: TRBJ2-3
V gene: TRBV7-9
CDR3 protein: CASSLVPGGLVFGDTQYF

CDR3 length: 16
J gene: TRBJ2-1
V gene: TRBV20-1
CDR3 protein: CSALERGGALFGEQFF

CDR3 length: 14
J gene: TRBJ2-5
V gene: TRBV7-9
CDR3 protein: CATSKGTEQETQYF

CDR3 length: 14
J gene: TRBJ2-5
V gene: TRBV19
CDR3 protein: CASSVTGGGQTQYF

CDR3 length: 16
J gene: TRBJ1-6
V gene: TRBV7-2
CDR3 protein: CASSLTEGADYGYLHF

CDR3 length: 15
J gene: TRBJ2-2
V gene: TRBV6-4
CDR3 protein: CASSAAEANTGELFF

CDR3 length: 16
J gene: TRBJ2-7
V gene: TRBV19
CDR3 protein: CASSLKSGQGMYEQYF

CDR3 length: 15
J gene: TRBJ1-3
V gene: TRBV7-9
CDR3 protein: CVSSVGGTDQFSGYF

CDR3 length: 14
J gene: TRBJ1-2
V gene: TRBV25-1
CDR3 protein: CASSEWVSGFGYTF

CDR3 length: 13
J gene: TRBJ2-7
V gene: TRBV20-1
CDR3 protein: CSASGGSSYEQYF